This TCR beta chain stems from a study of read filtering for tumor transcriptome and immune sequencing. Study details: Revised staging placed fewer than ten patients in R-ISS I, approximately 16 in II, more than 5 in III. DNase treatment preceded whole-transcriptome library preparation.

Molecular barcoded adaptors covering alpha/delta and beta/gamma chains were used on roughly 400 ng RNA. TCRdb reprocessed the reads via MiXCR and lists one record per CDR3 protein. The data contain 62,000 or so distinct CDR3 sequences, 20% of them singletons. V was clipped by 6 bases and J by 7 bases; unmatched bases: 13. This CDR3 region has 14 residues. Germline loops: CDR1 DFQATT, CDR2 SNEGSKA (reference sequence). The sample holds many counts of this clonotype. Its target is not known. The study, taken as a whole, reports: Approximately 79% of IR-seq clonotypes had a single read, yet these held approximately 4% of reads. IR-seq captured clonotypes deeper and more reliably than RNA-seq.

Material: a population of CD138-negative cells sorted from bone marrow. The chain combines TRBV20-1 with TRBJ2-5, with 8 nucleotides matching TRBD2. This TCR derives from a donor aged 40 or older with multiple myeloma. CDR3 nucleotides: TGCAGTGCGGTAGCGGGACTGGGGTTTGGGACCCAGTACTTC. Translation: CSAVAGLGFGTQYF.